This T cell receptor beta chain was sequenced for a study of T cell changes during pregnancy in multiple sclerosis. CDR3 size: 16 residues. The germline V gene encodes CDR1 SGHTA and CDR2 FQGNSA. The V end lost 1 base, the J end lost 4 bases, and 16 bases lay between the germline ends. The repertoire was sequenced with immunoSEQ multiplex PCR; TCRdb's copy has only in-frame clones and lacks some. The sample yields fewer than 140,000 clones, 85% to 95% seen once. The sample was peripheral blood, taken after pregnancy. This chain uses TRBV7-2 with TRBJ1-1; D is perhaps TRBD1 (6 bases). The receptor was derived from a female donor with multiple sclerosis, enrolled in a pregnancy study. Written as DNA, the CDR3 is TGTGCCAGCAGCTTAGAGCCCCACAGGGCAGGCACTGAAGCTTTCTTT. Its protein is CASSLEPHRAGTEAFF.